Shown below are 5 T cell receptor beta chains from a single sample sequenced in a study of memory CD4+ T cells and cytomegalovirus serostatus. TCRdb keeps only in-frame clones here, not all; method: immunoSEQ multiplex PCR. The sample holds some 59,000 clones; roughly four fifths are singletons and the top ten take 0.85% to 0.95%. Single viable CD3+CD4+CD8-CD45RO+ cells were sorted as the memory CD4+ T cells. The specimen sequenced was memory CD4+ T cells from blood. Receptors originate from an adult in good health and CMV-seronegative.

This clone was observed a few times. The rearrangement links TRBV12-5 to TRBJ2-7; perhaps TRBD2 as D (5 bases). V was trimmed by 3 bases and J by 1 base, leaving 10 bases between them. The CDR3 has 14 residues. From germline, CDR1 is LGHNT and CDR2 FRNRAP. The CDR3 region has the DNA TGTGCTAGTGGTTTCGGAGGTGGGTCCTACGAGCAGTACTTC. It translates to CASGFGGGSYEQYF.

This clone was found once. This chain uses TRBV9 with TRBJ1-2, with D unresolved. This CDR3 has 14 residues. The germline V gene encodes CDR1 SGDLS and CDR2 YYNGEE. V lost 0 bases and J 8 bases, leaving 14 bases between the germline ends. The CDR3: CASSVGAIGGGYTF. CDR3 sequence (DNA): TGTGCCAGCAGCGTAGGGGCGATCGGAGGCGGCTACACCTTC.

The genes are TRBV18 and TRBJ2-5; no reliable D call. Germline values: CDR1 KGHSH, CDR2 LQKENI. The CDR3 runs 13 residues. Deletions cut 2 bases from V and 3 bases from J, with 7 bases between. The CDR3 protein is CASSPGQKETQYF. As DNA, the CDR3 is TGTGCCAGCTCACCAGGCCAGAAAGAGACCCAGTACTTC.

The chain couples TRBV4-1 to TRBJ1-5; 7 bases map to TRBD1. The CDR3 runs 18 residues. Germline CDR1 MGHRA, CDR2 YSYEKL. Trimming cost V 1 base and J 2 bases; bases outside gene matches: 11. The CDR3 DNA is TGCGCCAGCAGCCAAGGAGGGGGCTCCTTCCGGGGCAATCAGCCCCAGCATTTT. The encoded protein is CASSQGGGSFRGNQPQHF.

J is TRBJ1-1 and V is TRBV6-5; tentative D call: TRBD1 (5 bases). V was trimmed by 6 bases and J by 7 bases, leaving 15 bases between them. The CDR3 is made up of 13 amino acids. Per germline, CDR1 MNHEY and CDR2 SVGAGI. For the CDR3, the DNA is TGTGCCAGCAGGCCGAGATTAACAGGTGAAGCTTTCTTT. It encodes CASRPRLTGEAFF.